These 13 T cell receptor beta chains were all obtained from the same sample, sequenced in a study of T cells in Graves' hyperthyroidism and ophthalmopathy. There were TCR beta CDR3 regions amplified from RNA transcripts. First-round RT-PCR targeting the TCR CDR3 was performed with the HTBI primer set. TCRdb processed the multiplex PCR reads anew with MiXCR; each CDR3 protein has one entry. Of about 58,000 distinct CDR3 sequences listed, roughly 50% are singletons. Sequenced: blood. Source of these receptors: a woman aged 30 to 39 with Graves' ophthalmopathy.

The rearrangement joins TRBV19 to TRBJ2-1; the D is unclear. Germline-derived CDR1 and CDR2 are LNHDA and SQIVND (reference sequence). CDR3 length: 12 residues. V lost 3 bases, J lost 12 bases, and 12 bases lay in between. Here the CDR3 reads CASSIYGDTQFF. DNA of the CDR3: TGTGCCAGTAGTATTTATGGAGATACGCAGTTCTTC.

Points on this clonotype: A read error may account for a junction end that differs from germline. The rearrangement uses TRBV20-1 and TRBJ1-1, with D perhaps TRBD1 (6 bases). The CDR3 totals 13 residues. CDR1 DFQATT and CDR2 SNEGSKA come from the germline V gene (reference sequence). As DNA, the CDR3 is TGCAGTGCAGGGGGAGGGGCCGTCACTGAGGCTTTCTTT. This codes for CSAGGGAVTEAFF.

The chain is built from TRBV29-1 and TRBJ2-1; 9 bases fit TRBD2. This CDR3 region has 12 residues. After removal of 8 bases from V and 7 bases from J, the junction contained 6 bases not matched to a gene. Germline assignment: CDR1 SQVTM and CDR2 ANQGSEA. CDR3 region: CSSSGIGNEQFF. CDR3 nucleotide sequence: TGCAGCTCTAGCGGGATTGGTAATGAGCAGTTCTTC.

This clonotype was counted many times. The V gene is TRBV28, the J gene TRBJ1-2; maybe TRBD1 (5 bases). The V end lost 4 bases, the J end lost 3 bases, and 18 bases lay between the germline ends. CDR1 and CDR2 from the germline V gene are MDHEN and SYDVKM. The CDR3 runs to 16 residues. The CDR3 region is CASSSPSDRYYYGYTF. The CDR3 nucleotides are TGTGCCAGCAGTTCCCCCAGCGACAGATACTACTATGGCTACACCTTC.

This clonotype was counted many times. This chain links TRBV6-5 with TRBJ2-7; no firm D call. Trimming removed 6 bases from V and 1 base from J, with 16 bases in between. Germline-derived CDR1 and CDR2 are MNHEY and SVGAGI. There are 15 residues in the CDR3. The CDR3 nucleotides are TGTGCCAGCAGAAAGGGCAGAACACCATCCTACGAGCAGTACTTC. Its protein is CASRKGRTPSYEQYF.

The chain carries TRBV20-1 and TRBJ1-6; no clear D. The germline V gene encodes CDR1 DFQATT and CDR2 SNEGSKA (reference sequence). The CDR3 is made up of 13 amino acids. Deletions cut 3 bases from V and 13 bases from J, with 16 bases between. CDR3 DNA: TGCAGTGCTAGGGGAGATAGCAATCAGCCCCTCCACTTT. Translating gives CSARGDSNQPLHF.

The CDR3: CASNTGQGINYGYTF. The CDR3 coding sequence is TGTGCCAGCAACACGGGACAGGGGATTAACTATGGCTACACCTTC. V is TRBV6-1 and J is TRBJ1-2; 10 nucleotides match TRBD1. The CDR3 spans 15 residues. With V trimmed by 7 bases and J by 1 base, 6 bases remained unmatched. Germline assignment: CDR1 MNHNS and CDR2 SASEGT.

This clonotype was found many times. V and J are TRBV6-1 and TRBJ1-2, with D unresolved. The V gene lost 0 bases and the J gene lost 8 bases, with 13 bases spanning the gap. The germline V gene has CDR1 MNHNS and CDR2 SASEGT. The CDR3 totals 14 residues. The CDR3 sequence is CASSEALGLRGYTF. CDR3 sequence (DNA): TGTGCCAGCAGTGAAGCGCTAGGGCTTAGAGGCTACACCTTC.

This chain joins TRBV12-3 or TRBV12-4 and TRBJ2-3, with D perhaps TRBD2 (8 bases). The CDR3 sequence is 20 residues long. V dropped 6 bases and J dropped 3 bases, with 31 bases sitting between them. This CDR3 is CASRPTGSNWSGSQTDTQYF. DNA of the CDR3: TGTGCCAGCAGACCGACAGGGAGCAATTGGAGCGGGAGTCAGACAGATACGCAGTATTTT.

The J gene is TRBJ1-1, the V gene TRBV20-1; TRBD1 aligns across 11 bases. This CDR3 contains 15 residues. Germline V CDR1 and CDR2: DFQATT, SNEGSKA (reference sequence). V was pared by 0 bases and J by 3 bases, with 3 bases of the junction left unmatched. This CDR3 is CSARDAGQGDTEAFF. The CDR3 DNA reads as TGCAGTGCTAGAGATGCGGGACAGGGGGACACTGAAGCTTTCTTT.

The rearrangement links TRBV5-1 to TRBJ1-1, with TRBD1 as a possible D gene (5 bases). CDR1 SGHRS and CDR2 YFSETQ come from the germline V gene. Trimming removed 3 bases from V and 1 base from J, with 10 bases in between. The CDR3 runs 14 residues. The CDR3 region is CASSSVGQNTEAFF. In nucleotides, the CDR3 is TGCGCCAGCAGCTCGGTGGGGCAGAACACTGAAGCTTTCTTT.

The table lists this clonotype with many counts. V and J are TRBV4-1 and TRBJ2-1; TRBD2 aligns across 12 bases. The CDR3 has 16 residues. The junction had 5 bases not matched to a gene; V was cut back by 1 base and J by 7 bases. Germline CDR1 reads MGHRA; CDR2 reads YSYEKL. The CDR3 reads CASSQGASGRGNEQFF. DNA of the CDR3: TGCGCCAGCAGCCAAGGTGCTAGCGGGAGGGGGAATGAGCAGTTCTTC.

At least ten counts were recorded for this clonotype. The rearrangement links TRBV12-3 or TRBV12-4 to TRBJ1-4, with D possibly matching TRBD1 (6 bases). This CDR3 region has 14 residues. The V and J ends lost 3 bases and 4 bases respectively, with 9 bases between them. CDR3 residues: CASSFGQFNEKLFF. CDR3 nucleotide sequence: TGTGCCAGCAGTTTCGGACAGTTTAATGAAAAACTGTTTTTT.